This T cell receptor beta chain is from a study of shared clonotypes between healthy human individuals. Overall study: Each donor contributed plates that comprised three CD4 naive, three CD4 memory, two CD8 naive and one CD8 memory.

Study-level findings and limits: Although depth was large, rarefaction showed that sequencing of the sorted subsets was incomplete. Shared clonotypes: approximately 4.5% naive CD4, around 4% naive CD8, about 2.5% memory CD4, more than 0.3% memory CD8.

Cells designated naive CD8 were CD45RO-negative and were positively selected for CCR7, with terminally differentiated effector memory CD45RA+ cells excluded. This clone was found once. Its antigen is undetermined. The authors split each subset's genomic DNA evenly across several immunoSEQ plates. Repertoires were generated with immunoSEQ multiplex PCR, while TCRdb's copy carries only in-frame clones and drops some. The sample consists of 700,000 to 950,000 clones, roughly 96% of them appearing once. The sequenced sample was naive CD8+ T cells sorted from blood. This TCR was sampled from a man younger than 40 in good health.

DNA of the CDR3: TGTGCCTGGAGTGACAGGGCTACCGAGACCCAGTACTTC. As protein: CAWSDRATETQYF. This chain uses TRBV30 with TRBJ2-5; weak D call: TRBD1 (6 bases). From germline, CDR1 is GTSNPN and CDR2 SVGIG (reference sequence). The CDR3 loop spans 13 amino acids. V lost 1 base and J 5 bases, leaving 11 bases between the germline ends. The variable domain in full, completed from reference TRBV30 and TRBJ2-5, reads SQTIHQWPATLVQPVGSPLSLECTVEGTSNPNLYWYRQAAGRGLQLLFYSVGIGQISSEVPQNLSASRPQDRQFILSSKKLLLSDSGFYLCAWSDRATETQYFGPGTRLLVL.